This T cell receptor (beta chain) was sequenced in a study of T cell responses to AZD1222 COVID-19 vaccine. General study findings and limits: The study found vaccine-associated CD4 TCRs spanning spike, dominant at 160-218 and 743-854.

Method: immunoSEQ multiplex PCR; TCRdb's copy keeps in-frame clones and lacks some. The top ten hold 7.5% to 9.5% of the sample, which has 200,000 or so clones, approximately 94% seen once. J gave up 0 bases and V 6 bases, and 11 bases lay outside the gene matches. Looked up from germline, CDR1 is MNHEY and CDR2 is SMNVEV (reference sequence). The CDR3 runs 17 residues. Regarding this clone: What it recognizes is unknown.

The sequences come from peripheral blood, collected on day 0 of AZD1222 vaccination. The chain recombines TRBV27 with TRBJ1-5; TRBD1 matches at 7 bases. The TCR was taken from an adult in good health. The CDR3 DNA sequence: TGTGCCAGCAGACCCACAGGGGCCCCTTATAGCAATCAGCCCCAGCATTTT. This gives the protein CASRPTGAPYSNQPQHF.